This passage covers 3 T cell receptor beta chains from one sample sequenced in a study of shared clonotypes between healthy human individuals. Profiled with immunoSEQ multiplex PCR; TCRdb holds only in-frame clones, not every one. Among about 490,000 clones listed, 79% were seen once. Sequenced sample: PBMCs. The receptors originated from a middle-aged woman in good health. Some clones in this sample may be carry-over from other donors' samples.

To note about this clone: Other nucleotide sequences from this sample produce the same CDR3. This chain connects TRBV18 to TRBJ2-7; D is ambiguous. The germline gives CDR1 KGHSH, CDR2 LQKENI. The V gene lost 3 bases and the J gene lost 1 base, with 4 bases spanning the gap. This CDR3 comprises 12 residues. CDR3 sequence (DNA): TGTGCCAGCTCACCCTCTTCCTACGAGCAGTACTTC. It specifies CASSPSSYEQYF.

The chain joins TRBV7-6 to TRBJ2-5, with a possible D match to TRBD2 (5 bases). V was trimmed by 2 bases and J by 1 base, leaving 14 bases between them. The germline V gene encodes CDR1 SGHVS and CDR2 FNYEAQ. The CDR3 sequence is 16 residues long. The CDR3 here is CASSLSPGKPQETQYF. CDR3 coding DNA: TGTGCCAGCAGCTTAAGTCCGGGAAAACCCCAAGAGACCCAGTACTTC.

This clone was observed once. The rearrangement links TRBV30 to TRBJ2-5; no reliable D call. CDR3 length: 13 residues. CDR1 and CDR2 from the germline V gene are GTSNPN and SVGIG (reference sequence). The germline V and J ends were trimmed by 0 bases and 5 bases, with 10 bases remaining between them. This CDR3 is CAWSVIVGETQYF. In nucleotides, the CDR3 is TGTGCCTGGAGTGTTATCGTAGGGGAGACCCAGTACTTC.